The present TCR beta chain was sequenced within a study of response to subunit inactivated influenza vaccine. CDR3 length equals 12 residues. V was clipped by 7 bases and J by 3 bases, with 6 bases between them. Germline CDR1 is SGHTA and CDR2 is FQGNSA. In this sample, this clonotype turned up a few times. TCRdb fed the RT-PCR reads into MiXCR, producing one record per CDR3 protein. The data show 500,000 to 600,000 distinct CDR3 sequences, with 12% seen just once and about 9.4% held by the top ten. The clonotype comes from a man aged 45 to 65 who received an inactivated influenza vaccine. Material: PBMCs from blood, obtained on the day of vaccination. The V and J genes are TRBV7-2 and TRBJ2-2; D is ambiguous. CDR3 sequence reads: CASTDHTGELFF. DNA for the CDR3: TGTGCCAGCACAGATCACACCGGGGAGCTGTTTTTT.